What follows are 23 T cell receptor beta chains derived from one specimen sequenced in a study of identical twins. TCRdb called the 5' RACE reads again in MiXCR, with one record for every CDR3 protein. The sample has 1.5 million to 2 million distinct CDR3 sequences; under 35% are singletons. Sequencing was carried out using cord blood. The receptors stem from a newborn girl in good health.

The chain joins TRBV20-1 to TRBJ1-1; D gene uncertain. The CDR3 consists of 11 residues. Germline lookup yields CDR1 DFQATT and CDR2 SNEGSKA (reference sequence). Trimming stripped 0 bases from V and 5 bases from J, with 4 bases between. This CDR3 reads CSARERTEAFF. The CDR3 coding sequence is TGCAGTGCTAGAGAACGAACTGAAGCTTTCTTT.

This rearrangement joins TRBV7-2 to TRBJ2-1, with TRBD2 as a possible D gene (6 bases). There are 15 residues in the CDR3. V was pared by 6 bases and J by 0 bases, with 12 bases between. Germline V lookup: CDR1 SGHTA, CDR2 FQGNSA. CDR3 sequence (DNA): TGTGCCAGCAGTCAAACTAGCCGCTCCTACAATGAGCAGTTCTTC. This gives the protein CASSQTSRSYNEQFF. The whole variable domain, remainder taken from reference TRBV7-2 and TRBJ2-1, is GAGVSQSPSNKVTEKGKDVELRCDPISGHTALYWYRQSLGQGLEFLIYFQGNSAPDKSGLPSDRFSAERTGGSVSTLTIQRTQQEDSAVYLCASSQTSRSYNEQFFGPGTRLTVL.

This clonotype was seen at least ten times. This chain links TRBV4-1 with TRBJ2-1, with 13 bases fitting TRBD2. V shed 2 bases, J shed 5 bases, and the junction held 3 bases outside the gene matches. The germline gives CDR1 MGHRA, CDR2 YSYEKL. The CDR3 contains 16 residues. CDR3 bases: TGCGCCAGCAGCCAATGGGGACTAGCGGGAAACAATGAGCAGTTCTTC. Translated, it gives CASSQWGLAGNNEQFF.

The V call is TRBV5-4, the J call TRBJ1-2; possible D gene TRBD1, 6 bases. Germline V gene lookup returns CDR1 SGHNT and CDR2 YYREEE (reference sequence). The CDR3 covers 13 residues. The V gene lost 4 bases and the J gene lost 7 bases, with 14 bases spanning the gap. The CDR3 protein is CASSPKGVRGYTF. As DNA, the CDR3 is TGTGCCAGCAGCCCCAAGGGGGTTCGTGGCTACACCTTC.

In this sample, this clonotype turned up many times. The chain combines TRBV7-6 with TRBJ2-1; TRBD2 aligns across 11 bases. Trimming took 3 bases from V and 6 from J; bases not matched to a gene: 4. Germline loops: CDR1 SGHVS, CDR2 FNYEAQ. The length of the CDR3 is 15 residues. CDR3 in DNA: TGTGCCAGCAGCTTTAGCGGGGGGGCCTTCAATGAGCAGTTCTTC. Its translation is CASSFSGGAFNEQFF. Full variable domain (remainder filled in from reference TRBV7-6 and TRBJ2-1): GAGVSQSPRYKVTKRGQDVALRCDPISGHVSLYWYRQALGQGPEFLTYFNYEAQQDKSGLPNDRFSAERPEGSISTLTIQRTEQRDSAMYRCASSFSGGAFNEQFFGPGTRLTVL.

The chain has TRBV19 and TRBJ2-7; 7 bases are a match to TRBD1. The better agreement between TRBJ2-5 and the DNA end casts doubt on the J call. This CDR3 contains 14 residues. The V gene's germline CDR1 is LNHDA and CDR2 SQIVND (reference sequence). In nucleotides, the CDR3 is TGTGCCAGTAGTATCGGTACAGGGGAAGGGACCCAGTACTTC. Its protein is CASSIGTGEGTQYF.

This chain links TRBV3-1 with TRBJ1-1; D not certain. Per the germline V gene, CDR1 is LGHDT and CDR2 is YNNKEL (reference sequence). Trimming removed 4 bases at V and 4 bases at J, with 13 bases between. There are 14 residues in the CDR3. The CDR3 reads CASSLFTVGTEAFF. In DNA form, the CDR3 reads TGTGCCAGCAGCCTTTTTACAGTGGGCACTGAAGCTTTCTTT.

This clonotype was counted only a few times. The chain carries TRBV7-9 and TRBJ1-1; D gene uncertain. There are 15 residues in the CDR3. The germline gives CDR1 SEHNR, CDR2 FQNEAQ (reference sequence). The V and J ends lost 5 bases and 0 bases respectively, with 13 bases between them. The CDR3, as DNA: TGTGCCAGCAGCCGCGTTTCTGGGATGAACACTGAAGCTTTCTTT. This sequence encodes CASSRVSGMNTEAFF.

This clonotype has at least ten counts. The CDR3 sequence is CASSQARRPTLEEQYF. The CDR3 DNA is TGTGCCAGCAGCCAAGCAAGGCGGCCTACCCTTGAGGAGCAGTACTTC. The V gene is TRBV3-1, the J gene TRBJ2-7; unclear D gene. Trimming pared 1 base from V and 7 bases from J, leaving 20 bases between. CDR1 LGHDT and CDR2 YNNKEL come from the germline V gene (reference sequence). The CDR3 runs 16 residues.

In this sample, this clonotype turned up a few times. The rearrangement links TRBV28 to TRBJ2-2; D unresolved. Trimming took 3 bases from V and 1 from J, leaving 12 bases between them. The CDR3 covers 16 residues. The germline V gene has CDR1 MDHEN and CDR2 SYDVKM. The CDR3: CASSFSPPQNTGELFF. The CDR3, as DNA: TGTGCCAGCAGTTTTAGTCCCCCTCAGAACACCGGGGAGCTGTTTTTT.

V gene TRBV5-1 combines with J gene TRBJ2-7, with 9 bases lining up with TRBD2. The germline gives CDR1 SGHRS, CDR2 YFSETQ. The CDR3 consists of 16 residues. The J segment lost 5 bases and the V segment lost 2 bases, leaving 11 bases of the junction unmatched. CDR3 region: CASSFLAGSGVHEQYF. The CDR3 DNA is TGCGCCAGCAGCTTTCTAGCGGGAAGTGGCGTCCACGAGCAGTACTTC.

This clonotype occurred a few times. V usage is TRBV3-1 and J usage is TRBJ1-2, with D maybe TRBD1 (6 bases). V was trimmed by 4 bases and J by 4 bases, leaving 10 bases between them. The length of the CDR3 is 13 residues. CDR1 LGHDT and CDR2 YNNKEL come from the germline V gene (reference sequence). Here the CDR3 reads CASSRQALYGYTF. The CDR3 DNA is TGTGCCAGCAGCCGACAGGCTCTCTATGGCTACACCTTC.

This clonotype has at least ten counts. This chain joins TRBV7-2 and TRBJ2-7; TRBD1 might be the D (6 bases). Germline CDR1 SGHTA, CDR2 FQGNSA. The CDR3 contains 12 residues. The V gene lost 3 bases and the J gene lost 9 bases, with 12 bases spanning the gap. In nucleotides, the CDR3 is TGTGCCAGCAGCTTCGAACAGGGAAGGCAGTACTTC. As protein: CASSFEQGRQYF.

This clonotype was recorded a few times. The V call is TRBV7-2, the J call TRBJ2-7, with 9 positions matching TRBD1. CDR3 length equals 15 residues. Germline CDR1 reads SGHTA; CDR2 reads FQGNSA. The junction had 10 bases not matched to a gene; V was cut back by 4 bases and J by 6 bases. CDR3 DNA: TGTGCCAGCAGCTCCCGTCCCGGGACAGGGTTCGAGCAGTACTTC. Protein product: CASSSRPGTGFEQYF.

This clonotype was seen a handful of times. The rearrangement links TRBV3-1 to TRBJ2-2, with D unresolved. The V end lost 2 bases, the J end lost 4 bases, and 5 bases lay between the germline ends. This CDR3 region has 13 residues. The germline CDR1 and CDR2 sequences are LGHDT and YNNKEL (reference sequence). CDR3 residues: CASSQLGTGELFF. DNA of the CDR3: TGTGCCAGCAGCCAATTGGGCACCGGGGAGCTGTTTTTT. The full variable domain, rest sourced from reference TRBV3-1 and TRBJ2-2, is DTAVSQTPKYLVTQMGNDKSIKCEQNLGHDTMYWYKQDSKKFLKIMFSYNNKELIINETVPNRFSPKSPDKAHLNLHINSLELGDSAVYFCASSQLGTGELFFGEGSRLTVL.

The V call is TRBV7-2, the J call TRBJ1-5; D is ambiguous. V dropped 1 base and J dropped 6 bases, with 10 bases sitting between them. CDR1 is SGHTA, CDR2 FQGNSA, per germline. The CDR3 contains 14 residues. The DNA of the CDR3 is TGTGCCAGCAGCTTAGGCCGATGGGCTCAGCCCCAGCATTTT. Encoded protein: CASSLGRWAQPQHF.

The chain joins TRBV6-1 to TRBJ1-5; tentatively, D is TRBD1 (5 bases). V lost 4 bases and J lost 5, with 12 bases in between. Germline V gene lookup returns CDR1 MNHNS and CDR2 SASEGT. CDR3 length: 14 amino acids. The CDR3 sequence: CASSVRIRDQPQHF. DNA for the CDR3: TGTGCCAGCAGTGTCCGGATCAGGGATCAGCCCCAGCATTTT.

The CDR3 DNA follows: TGTGCCAGCAGCCCACTTACAGGGGGCGCGGGGAGCACAGATACGCAGTATTTT. Amino acids: CASSPLTGGAGSTDTQYF. The rearrangement joins TRBV9 to TRBJ2-3; 9 bases line up with TRBD1. The J segment lost 0 bases and the V segment lost 4 bases, leaving 12 bases of the junction unmatched. This CDR3 is built from 18 residues. The germline gives CDR1 SGDLS, CDR2 YYNGEE.

V and J are TRBV2 and TRBJ2-2; TRBD2 aligns across 8 bases. V trimming: 0 bases; J trimming: 7 bases; junction bases outside the gene matches: 4. This CDR3 contains 15 residues. The V gene's germline CDR1 is SNHLY and CDR2 FYNNEI. The CDR3 protein is CASSEASGKGGELFF. The CDR3 DNA reads as TGTGCCAGCAGTGAAGCTAGCGGGAAGGGCGGGGAGCTGTTTTTT. The whole variable domain, remainder taken from reference TRBV2 and TRBJ2-2, is EPEVTQTPSHQVTQMGQEVILRCVPISNHLYFYWYRQILGQKVEFLVSFYNNEISEKSEIFDDQFSVERPDGSNFTLKIRSTKLEDSAMYFCASSEASGKGGELFFGEGSRLTVL.

This clonotype was seen a few times. J is TRBJ2-1 and V is TRBV7-2, with TRBD2 as a possible D gene (6 bases). The J call may be mistaken, given a closer DNA end match to TRBJ2-7. The CDR3 has 15 amino acids. The germline gives CDR1 SGHTA, CDR2 FQGNSA. CDR3 sequence reads: CASSLGGLTYNEQYF. The CDR3 DNA reads TGTGCCAGCAGCTTAGGAGGACTAACCTACAATGAGCAGTACTTC.

This chain connects TRBV4-2 to TRBJ1-4, with D hard to call. The CDR3 is 15 residues long. V lost 0 bases and J 7 bases, leaving 12 bases between the germline ends. Germline V gene data show CDR1 as LGHNA and CDR2 as YNFKEQ. In nucleotides, the CDR3 is TGTGCCAGCAGCCAAGATGTGGGTCTCGGTGAAAAACTGTTTTTT. Translation gives CASSQDVGLGEKLFF.

This clonotype appeared a few times. V is TRBV4-1 and J is TRBJ2-7, with D unresolved. Germline lookup yields CDR1 MGHRA and CDR2 YSYEKL. This CDR3 spans 13 amino acids. Trimming removed 4 bases at V and 2 bases at J, with 9 bases between. The CDR3, as DNA: TGCGCCAGCAGCCGACCAGGAACCTACGAGCAGTACTTC. Translating gives CASSRPGTYEQYF.

The chain recombines TRBV19 with TRBJ2-1; tentative D call: TRBD2 (5 bases). The CDR3 has 13 residues. V lost 5 bases to trimming and J lost 8 bases, with 13 bases between them. Germline CDR1 is LNHDA and CDR2 is SQIVND (reference sequence). CDR3 nucleotide sequence: TGTGCCAGTAGTTCATCCCTAGCCTATGAGCAGTTCTTC. Protein: CASSSSLAYEQFF.